The entry below gives a single T cell receptor (beta chain) sequence along with its context. Its antigen is unknown. Germline assignment: CDR1 SGHTA and CDR2 FQGNSA. CDR3 length: 13 amino acids. V lost 5 bases to trimming and J lost 2 bases, with 10 bases between them. The data derive from a study of B cell selection in AIRE deficiency. Measured with immunoSEQ multiplex PCR; TCRdb has only the in-frame clones, and not every one. The sample yields about 21,000 clones, 85% to 95% seen once. Regulatory T cells were sorted as CD4+CD25hiCD127low/negative. Study results and limitations: Shared Treg sequences had shorter CDR3s, biased toward rearrangements with few non-templated insertions.

Sequenced material: Tregs sorted from PBMCs. The chain combines TRBV7-2 with TRBJ2-7; D is unclear. The clonotype comes from a human donor with AIRE deficiency. This chain's CDR3 is CASSPRNPYEQYF. Here the CDR3 DNA reads TGTGCCAGCAGCCCGAGAAATCCCTACGAGCAGTACTTC.